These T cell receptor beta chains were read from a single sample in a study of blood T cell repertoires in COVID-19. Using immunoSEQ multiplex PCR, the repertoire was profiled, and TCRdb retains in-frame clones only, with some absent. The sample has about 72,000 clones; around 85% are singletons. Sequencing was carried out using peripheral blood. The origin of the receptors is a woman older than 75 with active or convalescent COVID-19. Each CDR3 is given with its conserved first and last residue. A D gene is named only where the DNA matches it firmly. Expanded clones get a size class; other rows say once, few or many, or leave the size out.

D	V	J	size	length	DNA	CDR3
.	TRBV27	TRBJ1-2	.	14	TGTGCCAGCAGTTTTCGGGGGGCGACCTATGGCTACACCTTC	CASSFRGATYGYTF
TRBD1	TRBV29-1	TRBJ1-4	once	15	TGCAGCGTTGTAGTGTTCGGGACAGGGTTGGAAAAACTGTTTTTT	CSVVVFGTGLEKLFF
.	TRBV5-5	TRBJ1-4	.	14	TGTGCCAGCAGCCGCGACGGGGTGGGTGAAAAACTGTTTTTT	CASSRDGVGEKLFF
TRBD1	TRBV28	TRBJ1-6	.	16	TGTGCCAGCAGTTCGGGACAGGGGCGCGGGGATTCACCCCTCCACTTT	CASSSGQGRGDSPLHF
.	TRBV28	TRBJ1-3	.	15	TGTGCCAGCAGTTCCTCGGGTCCTTCTGGAAACACCATATATTTT	CASSSSGPSGNTIYF
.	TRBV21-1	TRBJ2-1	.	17	TGTGCCAGCAGCGCGGGCAGTGCGGGGCGTGCTTACAATGAGCAGTTCTTC	CASSAGSAGRAYNEQFF
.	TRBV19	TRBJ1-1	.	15	TGTGCCAGTACTCAAGACAATAATATTAACACTGAAGCTTTCTTT	CASTQDNNINTEAFF
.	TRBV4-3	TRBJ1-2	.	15	TGCGCCAGCAGCCAAGATTTTGAGGCAGCCGGTGGCTACACCTTC	CASSQDFEAAGGYTF
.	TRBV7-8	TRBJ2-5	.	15	TGTGCCAGCAGCTTAGTAGCCCGAAACCAAGAGACCCAGTACTTC	CASSLVARNQETQYF
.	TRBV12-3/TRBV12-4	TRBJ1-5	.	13	TGTGCCAGCAGTTTGTCGAGCAATCAGCCCCAGCATTTT	CASSLSSNQPQHF
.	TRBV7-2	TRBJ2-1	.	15	TGTGCCAGCAGCTCCCAGGGAAGGAAGTACAATGAGCAGTTCTTC	CASSSQGRKYNEQFF
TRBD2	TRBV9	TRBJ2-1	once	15	TGTGCCAGCAGCGTTGGCGGGGGGACTAACAATGAGCAGTTCTTC	CASSVGGGTNNEQFF
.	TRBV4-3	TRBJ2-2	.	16	TGCGCCAGCAGCCAAGATGGCGGGGGCCTCGGTGGGGAGCTGTTTTTT	CASSQDGGGLGGELFF
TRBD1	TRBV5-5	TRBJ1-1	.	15	TGTGCCAGCAGCGTGACAGGGGCCCGGGGCACTGAAGCTTTCTTT	CASSVTGARGTEAFF
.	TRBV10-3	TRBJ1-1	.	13	TGTGCCATCAGGGGGGCCAGCCAGACTGAAGCTTTCTTT	CAIRGASQTEAFF
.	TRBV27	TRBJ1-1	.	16	TGTGCCAGCAATTCCGGGGGGGCTAGCTTGAGCACTGAAGCTTTCTTT	CASNSGGASLSTEAFF
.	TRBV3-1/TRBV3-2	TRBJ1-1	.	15	TGTGCCAGCAGCTCTGACACTTACATGAACACTGAAGCTTTCTTT	CASSSDTYMNTEAFF
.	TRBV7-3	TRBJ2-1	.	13	TGTGCCAGCAGGTCCGGGGGCTACAATGAGCAGTTCTTC	CASRSGGYNEQFF
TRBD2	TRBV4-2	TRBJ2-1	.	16	TGTGCCAGCAGCCGATCGACTAGCGGGGCCTACAATGAGCAGTTCTTC	CASSRSTSGAYNEQFF
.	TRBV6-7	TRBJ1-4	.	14	TGTGCCAGTAAAGCGAGGTCAACTAATGAAAAACTGTTTTTT	CASKARSTNEKLFF
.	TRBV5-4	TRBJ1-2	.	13	TGTGCCAGCAGCCCCCCCGGGGGTTATGGCTACACCTTC	CASSPPGGYGYTF
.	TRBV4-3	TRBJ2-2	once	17	TGCGCCAGCAGCCCGAGCCTGACAGCTTCGAACACCGGGGAGCTGTTTTTT	CASSPSLTASNTGELFF
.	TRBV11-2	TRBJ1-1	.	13	TGTGCCAGCAGCTTAGTTAACCACAGGGAGGCTTTCTTT	CASSLVNHREAFF
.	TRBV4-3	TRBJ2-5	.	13	TGCGCCAGCAGCCCCGTCAGGCAAGAGACCCAGTACTTC	CASSPVRQETQYF
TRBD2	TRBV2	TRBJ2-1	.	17	TGTGCCAGCAGTGTAGGTTTGTGGACTAGCGGGGGGAATGAGCAGTTCTTC	CASSVGLWTSGGNEQFF
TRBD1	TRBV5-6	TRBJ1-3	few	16	TGTGCCAGCTCCAACTCTCGACAGGGGTTAGGAAACACCATATATTTT	CASSNSRQGLGNTIYF
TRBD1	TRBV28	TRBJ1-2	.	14	TGTGCCAGCAGTTTTTTGGACAGGGGCTATGGCTACACCTTC	CASSFLDRGYGYTF
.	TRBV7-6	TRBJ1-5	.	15	TGTGCCAGCAGCTTAGTACCGGGAAGCGGTCAGCCCCAGCATTTT	CASSLVPGSGQPQHF
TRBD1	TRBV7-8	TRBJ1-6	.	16	TGTGCCAGCAGCTTACACCGGGACAGGGCAACTTCACCCCTCCACTTT	CASSLHRDRATSPLHF
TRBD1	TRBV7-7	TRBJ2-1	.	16	TGTGCCAGCAGCTTAGGCGGGACAGGGTTCCTGAATGAGCAGTTCTTC	CASSLGGTGFLNEQFF
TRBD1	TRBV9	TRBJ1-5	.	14	TGTGCCAGCAGCGTCGGGACAGGGAGTCAGCCCCAGCATTTT	CASSVGTGSQPQHF
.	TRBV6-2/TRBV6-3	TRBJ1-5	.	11	TGTGCCAGCAGTTACGGGGGCCTGAAGCATTTT	CASSYGGLKHF
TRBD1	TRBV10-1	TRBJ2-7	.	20	TGCGCCAGCAGTGACCCTGCCGGGACAGGGACCCCCACAACTTTCTACGAGCAGTACTTC	CASSDPAGTGTPTTFYEQYF
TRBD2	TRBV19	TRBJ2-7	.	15	TGTGCCAGTAGTGCCATAGCGGGGGGTTCCTACGAGCAGTACTTC	CASSAIAGGSYEQYF
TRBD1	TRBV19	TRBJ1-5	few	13	TGTGCCAGTAGTATTAACAGGGGGCAGCCCCAGCATTTT	CASSINRGQPQHF
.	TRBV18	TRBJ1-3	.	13	TGTGCCAGCTCGCTAGGAGCTGGAAACACCATATATTTT	CASSLGAGNTIYF
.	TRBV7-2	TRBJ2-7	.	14	TGTGCCAGCAGCTTAGAGGCAGGGTCCTACGAGCAGTACTTC	CASSLEAGSYEQYF
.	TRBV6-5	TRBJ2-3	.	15	TGTGCCAGCAGTAGATCACAGGGAGATGGAGATACGCAGTATTTT	CASSRSQGDGDTQYF
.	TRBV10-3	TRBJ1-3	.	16	TGTGCCATCAGTGAGTCGGGGATTCAGGGCGGAAACACCATATATTTT	CAISESGIQGGNTIYF
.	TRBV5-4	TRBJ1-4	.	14	TGTGCCAGCAGCCAGAACGGGGATAATGAAAAACTGTTTTTT	CASSQNGDNEKLFF
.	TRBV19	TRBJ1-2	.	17	TGTGCCACTAAGAGTAGGCAGGGCAGAGATGACTTCTATGGCTACACCTTC	CATKSRQGRDDFYGYTF
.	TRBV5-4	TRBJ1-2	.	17	TGTGCCAGCAGCTTGGGGGCGCAGGCCTTCTTTAACTATGGCTACACCTTC	CASSLGAQAFFNYGYTF
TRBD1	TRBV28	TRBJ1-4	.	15	TGTGCCAGCAGACAACTTGGACAGGAAAATGAAAAACTGTTTTTT	CASRQLGQENEKLFF
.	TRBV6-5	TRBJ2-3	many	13	TGTGCCAGCAGTACGGGAGCTGCAGATACGCAGTATTTT	CASSTGAADTQYF